These 10 T cell receptor beta chains were all obtained from the same sample, sequenced in a study of shared clonotypes between healthy human individuals. Assay used: immunoSEQ multiplex PCR; TCRdb lists only in-frame clones, some missing. The data contain about 1.5 million clones, approximately 98% of them singletons. The sequencing sample was made of naive CD4+ T cells sorted from blood. The subset here: CD45RA+ positively selected. Receptor source: a man aged 25 to 45 in good health.

With respect to this clone: Other DNA sequences in this sample translate to the same CDR3. The chain links TRBV9 to TRBJ2-5; D is perhaps TRBD1 or TRBD2 (5 bases each). Looked up from germline, CDR1 is SGDLS and CDR2 is YYNGEE. V was clipped by 1 base and J by 2 bases, with 9 bases between them. The CDR3 consists of 14 residues. In nucleotides, the CDR3 is TGTGCCAGCAGCGTATCGGGGCAGCAAGAGACCCAGTACTTC. This translates into CASSVSGQQETQYF. The whole variable domain, remainder taken from reference TRBV9 and TRBJ2-5, is DSGVTQTPKHLITATGQRVTLRCSPRSGDLSVYWYQQSLDQGLQFLIQYYNGEERAKGNILERFSAQQFPDLHSELNLSSLELGDSALYFCASSVSGQQETQYFGPGTRLLVL.

The chain has TRBV29-1 and TRBJ2-5; D gene ambiguous. The CDR3 runs to 12 residues. V dropped 0 bases and J dropped 7 bases, with 9 bases sitting between them. The germline V gene encodes CDR1 SQVTM and CDR2 ANQGSEA. This chain's CDR3 is CSVEDKGWTQYF. Here the CDR3 DNA reads TGCAGCGTTGAAGATAAAGGGTGGACCCAGTACTTC.

The V and J genes are TRBV4-3 and TRBJ2-7; 8 nucleotides align to TRBD1. The germline CDR1 and CDR2 sequences are LGHNA and YSLEER. The CDR3 consists of 15 residues. V shed 2 bases and J 6 bases; nucleotides not matched to a gene: 9. Here the CDR3 reads CASSQRDRGVVEQYF. The CDR3 region has the DNA TGCGCCAGCAGCCAAAGAGACAGGGGAGTCGTCGAGCAGTACTTC.

Comment on this clone: Other DNA sequences in the same sample also yield this CDR3. V and J are TRBV18 and TRBJ2-3; D remains unclear. Trimming stripped 6 bases from V and 0 bases from J, with 7 bases between. The CDR3 covers 13 residues. The germline V gene encodes CDR1 KGHSH and CDR2 LQKENI. The CDR3 DNA is TGTGCCAGCTCCCCTGAGAGCACAGATACGCAGTATTTT. Protein: CASSPESTDTQYF.

This clone was counted once. The chain recombines TRBV2 with TRBJ2-1; tentatively, D is TRBD2 (5 bases). This CDR3 is 14 amino acids long. The germline V and J ends were trimmed by 6 bases and 6 bases, with 15 bases remaining between them. Germline assignment: CDR1 SNHLY and CDR2 FYNNEI. This chain's CDR3 is CASSQDWEINEQFF. The CDR3 coding sequence is TGTGCCAGCAGCCAAGACTGGGAGATCAATGAGCAGTTCTTC.

As to this clone: Other DNA sequences in this sample translate to the same CDR3. V is TRBV28 and J is TRBJ2-7; D tentatively reads TRBD1 or TRBD2 (5 bases each). Looked up from germline, CDR1 is MDHEN and CDR2 is SYDVKM. V lost 3 bases and J lost 0, with 6 bases in between. The CDR3 is 13 residues long. The CDR3 DNA reads TGTGCCAGCAGTTTTGGGGGCTCCTACGAGCAGTACTTC. Translating it yields CASSFGGSYEQYF.

CDR3 residues: CASSLDRTGGGETQYF. For the CDR3, the DNA is TGCGCCAGCAGCTTAGATAGGACAGGGGGAGGAGAGACCCAGTACTTC. V gene TRBV5-1 combines with J gene TRBJ2-5; 10 bases align to TRBD1. V was clipped by 2 bases and J by 4 bases; unmatched bases: 8. Per germline, CDR1 SGHRS and CDR2 YFSETQ. The CDR3 is made up of 16 amino acids.

This clone was detected once. This chain joins TRBV19 and TRBJ1-2; the D is unclear. Germline assignment: CDR1 LNHDA and CDR2 SQIVND (reference sequence). The V end lost 6 bases, the J end lost 4 bases, and 12 bases lay between the germline ends. The CDR3 runs to 13 residues. CDR3 sequence reads: CASSFGSGYGYTF. CDR3 coding DNA: TGTGCCAGTAGCTTCGGGAGTGGCTATGGCTACACCTTC.

As concerns this clone: Other DNA sequences in the sample encode the same CDR3. The chain combines TRBV7-9 with TRBJ1-1; TRBD1 might be the D (5 bases). Germline loops: CDR1 SEHNR, CDR2 FQNEAQ (reference sequence). The CDR3 contains 13 residues. Trimming left V 3 bases short and J 4 bases short, with 9 bases between. The CDR3 is CASSFQGGTEAFF. CDR3 DNA: TGTGCCAGCAGCTTCCAGGGTGGCACTGAAGCTTTCTTT. The full variable domain, in which reference TRBV7-9 and TRBJ1-1 provide the parts outside the CDR3, is DTGVSQNPRHKITKRGQNVTFRCDPISEHNRLYWYRQTLGQGPEFLTYFQNEAQLEKSRLLSDRFSAERPKGSFSTLEIQRTEQGDSAMYLCASSFQGGTEAFFGQGTRLTVV.

V is TRBV7-9 and J is TRBJ2-3; no reliable D call. The CDR3 has 14 residues. Germline assignment: CDR1 SEHNR and CDR2 FQNEAQ (reference sequence). V lost 0 bases and J 1 base, leaving 5 bases between the germline ends. The CDR3 region has the DNA TGTGCCAGCAGCTTAGCAATCCGCACAGATACGCAGTATTTT. Protein sequence: CASSLAIRTDTQYF.